This TCR beta chain appears in the sequencing data of a study of blood T cell repertoires in COVID-19. Study-wide context: Nucleic acid was either cDNA or gDNA, and it came from T cells, B-cell-depleted T cells, or PBMCs.

The CDR3 spans 16 residues. CDR1 is MDHEN and CDR2 is SYDVKM in the germline V gene. The V gene end was trimmed by 5 bases and the J gene end by 0 bases; junction bases not matched to a gene: 10. Libraries were prepared by immunoSEQ multiplex PCR; TCRdb keeps only in-frame clonotypes and omits some of them. The sample holds around 140,000 clones, approximately 90% seen once. Sequencing was performed on peripheral blood. The receptor's source is a man younger than 35 with COVID-19, enrolled during active disease. V gene TRBV28 combines with J gene TRBJ2-7, with 7 bases that match TRBD1. CDR3: CASSPGTGAVSYEQYF. CDR3 sequence (DNA): TGTGCCAGCAGTCCGGGCACAGGGGCCGTCTCCTACGAGCAGTACTTC.